This is a list of T cell receptor beta chains from one sample in a study of T cell responses to AZD1222 COVID-19 vaccine. Measured with immunoSEQ multiplex PCR; TCRdb has only the in-frame clones, and not every one. The repertoire includes 120,000 or so clones, 87% of them detected once, and around 1.2% sits in the top ten. Sequenced material: peripheral blood, taken on day 0 of AZD1222 vaccination. The receptors derive from an adult in good health. Both conserved end residues are part of each CDR3. D genes are given only for firm matches. Not every row has a clone size; where given, it reads once, few, many or a size class.

15,.,TRBV11-3,TRBD2,TRBJ2-1,TGTGCCAGCAGCTTATTTAGCGGGGGGGCCGATGAGCAGTTCTTC,CASSLFSGGADEQFF
18,.,TRBV4-2,.,TRBJ2-3,TGTGCCAGCAGCCCCCGTGCACAGTCAACTTTCTACACAGATACGCAGTATTTT,CASSPRAQSTFYTDTQYF
12,.,TRBV2,.,TRBJ1-2,TGTGCCAGCAGTGGATCGACGGATGGCTACACCTTC,CASSGSTDGYTF
14,.,TRBV11-2,.,TRBJ1-6,TGTGCCAGCAGCAGTCGCAGCCATAATTCACCCCTCCACTTT,CASSSRSHNSPLHF
15,once,TRBV27,TRBD1,TRBJ1-2,TGTGCCAGCAGTTTATCGACAGGGAGTGTATTCGGCTACACCTTC,CASSLSTGSVFGYTF
13,.,TRBV2,TRBD2,TRBJ2-3,TGTGCCGCGGGGCGGGGGGAGGTAGATACGCAGTATTTT,CAAGRGEVDTQYF
12,.,TRBV7-6,.,TRBJ2-7,TGTGCCAGCAGCTCCAGGGTAGGCGAGCAGTACTTC,CASSSRVGEQYF
16,.,TRBV3-1/TRBV3-2,.,TRBJ1-3,TGTGCCAGCAGCCAAGTCGGGTCTTTCCGTGGAAACACCATATATTTT,CASSQVGSFRGNTIYF
15,once,TRBV5-1,.,TRBJ2-3,TGCGCCAGCAGCCCGGGACATAGTTACACAGATACGCAGTATTTT,CASSPGHSYTDTQYF
13,.,TRBV29-1,TRBD1,TRBJ1-1,TGCAGCGCGGGGGGGACAGCTAACACTGAAGCTTTCTTT,CSAGGTANTEAFF
15,.,TRBV12-5,.,TRBJ1-4,TGTGCTAGTGGTCCAAACGGGGCCGTGGGTGAAAAACTGTTTTTT,CASGPNGAVGEKLFF
12,.,TRBV5-4,TRBD1,TRBJ2-7,TGTGCCAGCGGGACAGGGTCCTACGAGCAGTACTTC,CASGTGSYEQYF
13,.,TRBV5-1,.,TRBJ2-2,TGCGCCAGCAGCTTTGGGGAGACCGGGGAGCTGTTTTTT,CASSFGETGELFF
13,.,TRBV6-5,TRBD1,TRBJ2-1,TGTGCCAGCAGTTACTCGGGACAGTTAGAGCAGTTCTTC,CASSYSGQLEQFF
15,.,TRBV7-9,TRBD2,TRBJ2-3,TGTGCCAGCAGCCAGGGACTAGGATTGGCAGATACGCAGTATTTT,CASSQGLGLADTQYF
10,.,TRBV20-1,.,TRBJ2-7,TGCAGTGCCCACTCGAACGAGCAGTACTTC,CSAHSNEQYF
13,.,TRBV12-3/TRBV12-4,.,TRBJ1-1,TGTGCCAGCAGTCTGGGCCCGAACACTGAAGCTTTCTTT,CASSLGPNTEAFF
18,.,TRBV4-1,.,TRBJ1-2,TGCGCCAGCAGCCAACTCCTCAAATTACACGGGGAAGACTATGGCTACACCTTC,CASSQLLKLHGEDYGYTF
16,.,TRBV6-5,TRBD1,TRBJ1-1,TGTGCCAGCAGTTTTCTTCCGGGACAGGGAATCACTGAAGCTTTCTTT,CASSFLPGQGITEAFF
16,.,TRBV6-2/TRBV6-3,TRBD2,TRBJ2-3,TGTGCCAGCAGTCCCCTCCGGACTAGCCGCACAGATACGCAGTATTTT,CASSPLRTSRTDTQYF
12,.,TRBV6-5,.,TRBJ2-5,TGTGCCAGCACCCCGACTACACAGACCCAGTACTTC,CASTPTTQTQYF
13,.,TRBV5-6,.,TRBJ2-7,TGTGCCAGCAGCTTAGCACGGACGGCCGAGCAGTACTTC,CASSLARTAEQYF
18,few,TRBV6-2/TRBV6-3,TRBD1,TRBJ1-2,TGTGCCAGCAGTTACCTCCCGGGACAGAGTAACTATGAGGATGACTACACCTTC,CASSYLPGQSNYEDDYTF
15,few,TRBV6-5,TRBD2,TRBJ2-1,TGTGCCAGCAGTTTACTAGCGGGGGGGCCCGATGAGCAGTTCTTC,CASSLLAGGPDEQFF
12,.,TRBV7-2,.,TRBJ2-7,TGTGCCAGCAGCCGGGACGGCTACGAGCAGTACTTC,CASSRDGYEQYF
14,.,TRBV3-1/TRBV3-2,.,TRBJ1-1,TGTGCCAGCAGCCAAGGGCCGGGCGACACTGAAGCTTTCTTT,CASSQGPGDTEAFF
16,.,TRBV7-8,.,TRBJ1-3,TGTGCCAGCAGCATTCACAGGGTGAACTCTGGAAACACCATATATTTT,CASSIHRVNSGNTIYF
15,.,TRBV6-4,.,TRBJ2-2,TGTGCCAGCAGTGACGGGGGATCGAACACCGGGGAGCTGTTTTTT,CASSDGGSNTGELFF
15,.,TRBV3-1/TRBV3-2,TRBD1,TRBJ1-6,TGTGCCAGCAGCCAAGAGCCCAGGGGGAATTCACCCCTCCACTTT,CASSQEPRGNSPLHF
13,once,TRBV7-2,.,TRBJ1-6,TGTGCCAGCAGCCTAAGGGGGTGGTCACCCCTCCACTTT,CASSLRGWSPLHF
12,.,TRBV12-3/TRBV12-4,.,TRBJ2-1,TGTGCCAGCAGCCGAACAAACAATGAGCAGTTCTTC,CASSRTNNEQFF
12,few,TRBV3-1/TRBV3-2,.,TRBJ2-5,TGTGCCAGCAGCAGGGTCCAAGAGACCCAGTACTTC,CASSRVQETQYF
14,.,TRBV27,.,TRBJ1-6,TGTGCCAGCAGTTTATCGAAGGGGTATTCACCCCTCCACTTT,CASSLSKGYSPLHF
12,few,TRBV9,TRBD2,TRBJ2-7,TGTGCCAGCGGCGGGGGGTACTACGAGCAGTACTTC,CASGGGYYEQYF
14,.,TRBV6-5,.,TRBJ1-5,TGTGCCAGCAGTACCCGGGACGGCGTGGCGCCCCAGCATTTT,CASSTRDGVAPQHF
15,.,TRBV5-6,.,TRBJ1-2,TGTGCCAGCAGCTTGGCGGAGGGAGGGGAGTATGGCTACACCTTC,CASSLAEGGEYGYTF
14,.,TRBV11-2,.,TRBJ1-2,TGTGCCAGCAGCCCCGCGGACACCATCTATGGCTACACCTTC,CASSPADTIYGYTF
17,.,TRBV19,TRBD2,TRBJ2-7,TGTGCCAGTAGTATAACTAGCGGGGGGGCCGAACGCCACGAGCAGTACTTC,CASSITSGGAERHEQYF
16,.,TRBV2,.,TRBJ1-1,TGTGCCAGCAGTCCCACTTGGGGGAGATCGACGGCTGAAGCTTTCTTT,CASSPTWGRSTAEAFF
16,.,TRBV3-1/TRBV3-2,TRBD2,TRBJ2-7,TGTGCCAGCAGCCAGAGACTAGCGGGGAGCTCCTACGAGCAGTACTTC,CASSQRLAGSSYEQYF
15,once,TRBV5-1,TRBD1,TRBJ2-7,TGCGCCAGCAGCTTTGGTACAGGGGCCTCCTACGAGCAGTACTTC,CASSFGTGASYEQYF
15,.,TRBV7-8,.,TRBJ2-7,TGTGCCAGCACCCCGTCCCAGGTCCGGCAAGGGGAGCAGTACTTC,CASTPSQVRQGEQYF
13,.,TRBV11-2,TRBD1,TRBJ2-5,TGTGCCAGCAGCCACGGACAGGAAGAGACCCAGTACTTC,CASSHGQEETQYF
13,.,TRBV29-1,.,TRBJ1-2,TGCAGCGTTAGTGAGTCCGGGCCAGAGGGCTACACCTTC,CSVSESGPEGYTF
14,.,TRBV13,.,TRBJ2-1,TGTGCCAGCAGCTCAGCTACGGGGGTCAGTGAGCAGTTCTTC,CASSSATGVSEQFF
12,.,TRBV4-1,.,TRBJ2-4,TGCGCCAGCAGCCTTATCAAAAACATTCAGTACTTC,CASSLIKNIQYF
13,.,TRBV10-1,.,TRBJ1-5,TGCGCCAGCTTGGACACTTCATATCAGCCCCAGCATTTT,CASLDTSYQPQHF
16,.,TRBV18,TRBD1,TRBJ1-1,TGTGCCAGCTCACCATTTGCAGGGGGGTTGGGCACTGAAGCTTTCTTT,CASSPFAGGLGTEAFF
14,.,TRBV18,TRBD2,TRBJ2-7,TGTGCCAGCTCACTAGAGACTAGCGGGGGCGAGCAGTACTTC,CASSLETSGGEQYF
16,few,TRBV5-5,TRBD1,TRBJ1-6,TGTGCCAGCAGCTTGGAATACAGGGGGCAATATTCACCCCTCCACTTT,CASSLEYRGQYSPLHF
14,.,TRBV5-6,.,TRBJ2-7,TGTGCCAGCAGCGTGACCAGGAGAACCTACGAGCAGTACTTC,CASSVTRRTYEQYF
14,.,TRBV6-2/TRBV6-3,TRBD1,TRBJ1-2,TGTGCCAGCAGTTTCCTCAGGGGGCTTAGTGGCTACACCTTC,CASSFLRGLSGYTF
15,.,TRBV19,.,TRBJ1-5,TGTGCCAGTAGTATAGTGGGTTTGGGCAATCAGCCCCAGCATTTT,CASSIVGLGNQPQHF
15,few,TRBV4-1,.,TRBJ2-7,TGCGCCAGCAGCCAAGATGGGCAGGGTTCCTACGAGCAGTACTTC,CASSQDGQGSYEQYF
15,.,TRBV4-1,TRBD1,TRBJ1-1,TGCGCCAGCAGCCTTGTACAGGGGGAAGGGACTGAAGCTTTCTTT,CASSLVQGEGTEAFF
13,.,TRBV15,.,TRBJ1-2,TGTGCCACCTCCCCCCGGATCGCCTATGGCTACACCTTC,CATSPRIAYGYTF
15,.,TRBV15,.,TRBJ1-1,TGTGCCACCAGCAGGGGGGGCGGGGAAAGGTTTTTTGCTTTCTTT,CATSRGGGERFFAFF
15,.,TRBV19,.,TRBJ1-4,TGTGCCAGTACGGCCAACTCACTACGCCGGGAAAAACTGTTTTTT,CASTANSLRREKLFF
16,.,TRBV7-7,TRBD2,TRBJ2-5,TGTGCCAGCAGCTTATCGGTAGCGGGGGGACAAGAGACCCAGTACTTC,CASSLSVAGGQETQYF